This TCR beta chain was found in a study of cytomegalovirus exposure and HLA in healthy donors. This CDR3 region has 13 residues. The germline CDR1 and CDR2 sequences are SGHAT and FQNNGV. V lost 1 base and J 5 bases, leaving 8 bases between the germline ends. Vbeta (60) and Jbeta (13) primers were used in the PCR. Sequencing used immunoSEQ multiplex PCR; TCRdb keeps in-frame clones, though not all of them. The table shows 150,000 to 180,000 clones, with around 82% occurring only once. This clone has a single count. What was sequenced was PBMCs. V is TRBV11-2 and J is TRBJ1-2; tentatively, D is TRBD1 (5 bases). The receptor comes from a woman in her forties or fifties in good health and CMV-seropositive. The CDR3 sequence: CASSLGGGYGYTF. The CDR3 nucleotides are TGTGCCAGCAGCTTAGGGGGGGGGTATGGCTACACCTTC.